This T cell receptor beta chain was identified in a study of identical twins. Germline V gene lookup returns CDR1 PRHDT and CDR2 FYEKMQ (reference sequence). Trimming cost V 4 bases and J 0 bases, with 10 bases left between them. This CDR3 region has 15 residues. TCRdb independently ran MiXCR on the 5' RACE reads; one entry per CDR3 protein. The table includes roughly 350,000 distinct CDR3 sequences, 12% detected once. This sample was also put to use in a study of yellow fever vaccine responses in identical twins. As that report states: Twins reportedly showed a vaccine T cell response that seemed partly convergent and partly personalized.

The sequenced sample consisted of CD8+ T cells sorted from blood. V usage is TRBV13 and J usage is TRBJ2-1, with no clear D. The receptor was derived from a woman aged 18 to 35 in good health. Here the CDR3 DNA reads TGTGCCAGCAGCTCCGAGGTTTACTCCTACAATGAGCAGTTCTTC. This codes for CASSSEVYSYNEQFF.